This passage covers 31 T cell receptor beta chains from one sample sequenced in a study of blood T cell repertoires in COVID-19. Profiled with immunoSEQ multiplex PCR; TCRdb holds only in-frame clones, not every one. The sample comprises about 160,000 clones, roughly 80% of which are singletons, and roughly 3.4% rests with the top ten. Sample: PBMCs or T cells enriched from blood (not recorded which). The receptors derive from a woman aged 60-70 years who had recovered from COVID-19.

CDR3 DNA: TGTGCCAGCAGCGCCCGGGAGATTAACACCGGGGAGCTGTTTTTT. Encoded protein: CASSAREINTGELFF. The chain joins TRBV9 to TRBJ2-2, with D possibly TRBD2 on 6 matching bases. V lost 3 bases, J lost 2 bases, and 11 bases lay in between. The CDR3 totals 15 residues. CDR1 is SGDLS, CDR2 YYNGEE, per germline. Combining the CDR3 with reference TRBV9 and TRBJ2-2 gives the whole variable domain DSGVTQTPKHLITATGQRVTLRCSPRSGDLSVYWYQQSLDQGLQFLIQYYNGEERAKGNILERFSAQQFPDLHSELNLSSLELGDSALYFCASSAREINTGELFFGEGSRLTVL.

The chain has TRBV7-2 and TRBJ1-2; 7 positions match TRBD1. With V trimmed by 1 base and J by 8 bases, 10 bases remained unmatched. Germline V gives CDR1 SGHTA, CDR2 FQGNSA. CDR3 length equals 15 residues. The CDR3 nucleotides are TGTGCCAGCAGCTTAGACACTTATGACAGGGACGGCTACACCTTC. Its translation is CASSLDTYDRDGYTF.

Only one count was recorded for this clone. V usage is TRBV3-1 (or the pseudogene TRBV3-2) and J usage is TRBJ1-2; 8 nucleotides match TRBD1. J gave up 8 bases and V 2 bases, and 1 base lay outside the gene matches. CDR1 is LGHDT, CDR2 YNNKEL, per germline (reference sequence). The CDR3 length is 12 residues. The CDR3 is CASSQRDRGYTF. CDR3 bases: TGTGCCAGCAGCCAAAGGGACAGGGGCTACACCTTC.

This sequence joins TRBV19 and TRBJ2-7; 9 bases agree with TRBD2. Germline V lookup: CDR1 LNHDA, CDR2 SQIVND (reference sequence). The CDR3 spans 15 residues. Trimming took 10 bases from V and 4 from J; bases not matched to a gene: 14. CDR3 protein: CATIGLAGTRYEQYF. The CDR3 DNA reads TGTGCCACCATAGGGCTAGCGGGGACCCGTTACGAGCAGTACTTC.

V gene TRBV2 combines with J gene TRBJ2-1; TRBD1 aligns across 7 bases. Germline loops: CDR1 SNHLY, CDR2 FYNNEI. V shed 6 bases, J shed 1 base, and the junction held 3 bases outside the gene matches. This CDR3 has 14 residues. The CDR3 region has the DNA TGTGCCAGCAGGAGGGGGCCGTCCTACAATGAGCAGTTCTTC. Translated: CASRRGPSYNEQFF.

The rearrangement uses TRBV11-2 and TRBJ2-6; the D gene is possibly TRBD1 (7 bases). The CDR3 extends over 16 amino acids. Trimming took off 5 bases at V and 3 bases at J, with 14 bases between the two ends. Germline CDR1 reads SGHAT; CDR2 reads FQNNGV. The chain's CDR3 is CASSSGGGFGANVLTF. DNA of the CDR3: TGTGCCAGCAGCAGCGGAGGGGGCTTTGGGGCCAACGTCCTGACTTTC.

The chain joins TRBV27 to TRBJ1-2, with D maybe TRBD1 (6 bases). This CDR3 has 14 residues. V was trimmed by 5 bases and J by 4 bases, leaving 14 bases between them. In germline, CDR1 is MNHEY, CDR2 SMNVEV (reference sequence). The CDR3 reads CASSTLDSAYGYTF. Written as DNA, the CDR3 is TGTGCCAGCAGTACCCTGGACAGCGCCTATGGCTACACCTTC.

The chain employs TRBV5-1 and TRBJ2-1; no clear D. Trimming removed 0 bases from V and 5 bases from J, with 6 bases in between. Germline CDR1 SGHRS, CDR2 YFSETQ. The CDR3 totals 13 residues. The CDR3: CASSLVPDNEQFF. CDR3 bases: TGCGCCAGCAGCTTGGTACCAGACAATGAGCAGTTCTTC. The full variable domain, completed using reference TRBV5-1 and TRBJ2-1, is KAGVTQTPRYLIKTRGQQVTLSCSPISGHRSVSWYQQTPGQGLQFLFEYFSETQRNKGNFPGRFSGRQFSNSRSEMNVSTLELGDSALYLCASSLVPDNEQFFGPGTRLTVL.

The rearrangement uses TRBV25-1 and TRBJ2-7; TRBD2 might be the D (6 bases). Trimming stripped 5 bases from V and 6 bases from J, with 11 bases between. The germline gives CDR1 MGHDK, CDR2 SYGVNS. The CDR3 contains 12 residues. This CDR3 reads CASSPLGGEQYF. In DNA, the CDR3 is TGTGCCAGCAGTCCCCTGGGAGGCGAGCAGTACTTC.

This chain uses TRBV19 with TRBJ1-2; tentative D call: TRBD1 (6 bases). The germline V gene encodes CDR1 LNHDA and CDR2 SQIVND (reference sequence). CDR3 length: 14 residues. Deletions cut 6 bases from V and 8 bases from J, with 19 bases between. Here the CDR3 reads CASRGRGGLYGYTF. The CDR3 nucleotides are TGTGCCAGTAGGGGGAGAGGGGGACTATACGGCTACACCTTC.

In its sample, this clone was seen once. This chain uses TRBV4-1 with TRBJ1-5; D ambiguous. The germline V gene encodes CDR1 MGHRA and CDR2 YSYEKL. The CDR3 runs to 14 residues. The V end lost 2 bases, the J end lost 6 bases, and 11 bases lay between the germline ends. The CDR3 region is CASSQRTVGQPQHF. CDR3 nucleotides: TGCGCCAGCAGCCAAAGAACAGTCGGTCAGCCCCAGCATTTT.

The gene calls are TRBV5-1 and TRBJ1-6; D remains ambiguous. In germline, CDR1 is SGHRS, CDR2 YFSETQ. This CDR3 contains 14 residues. V was shortened by 5 bases and J by 4 bases, with 10 bases between the two germline ends. This CDR3 is CASRPERYNSPLHF. CDR3 coding DNA: TGCGCCAGCAGGCCCGAGCGATATAATTCACCCCTCCACTTT.

The chain carries TRBV7-9 and TRBJ1-6, with TRBD1 matching over 11 bases. The CDR3 totals 15 residues. V shed 1 base, J shed 9 bases, and the junction held 2 bases outside the gene matches. CDR1 is SEHNR and CDR2 is FQNEAQ in the germline V gene (reference sequence). CDR3 nucleotide sequence: TGTGCCAGCAGCTTAGTTGGGACAGGGGGTTCACCCCTCCACTTT. Protein: CASSLVGTGGSPLHF.

The genes are TRBV7-9 and TRBJ1-2; perhaps TRBD1 as D (6 bases). The V end lost 5 bases, the J end lost 4 bases, and 17 bases lay between the germline ends. This CDR3 is built from 15 residues. CDR1 is SEHNR, CDR2 FQNEAQ, per germline (reference sequence). The DNA for the CDR3 is TGTGCCAGCAGCCCCCCCGGGGGGGGCGTCTATGGCTACACCTTC. It specifies CASSPPGGGVYGYTF.

V gene TRBV5-4 combines with J gene TRBJ2-5; D uncertain. V was pared by 0 bases and J by 8 bases, with 5 bases between. Looked up from germline, CDR1 is SGHNT and CDR2 is YYREEE (reference sequence). The CDR3 consists of 11 residues. CDR3: CASSLEATQYF. The CDR3 nucleotides read TGTGCCAGCAGCTTGGAAGCAACCCAGTACTTC.

The gene calls are TRBV7-6 and TRBJ1-4; D is perhaps TRBD1 (6 bases). Germline-derived CDR1 and CDR2 are SGHVS and FNYEAQ. CDR3 size: 15 residues. Between the trimmed V and J ends, which lost 1 base and 0 bases, there was a span of 6 bases. The CDR3: CASSLDRATNEKLFF. The CDR3 DNA reads TGTGCCAGCAGCTTAGACAGGGCAACTAATGAAAAACTGTTTTTT.

The V gene is TRBV5-1, the J gene TRBJ1-1; D might be TRBD1 (5 bases). Germline V gene lookup returns CDR1 SGHRS and CDR2 YFSETQ. The CDR3 totals 16 residues. V was clipped by 0 bases and J by 4 bases, with 16 bases between them. CDR3 DNA sequence: TGCGCCAGCAGCTTGGCCGGGGTTTCCGGGGGCACTGAAGCTTTCTTT. This gives the protein CASSLAGVSGGTEAFF. The whole variable domain, filled in from reference TRBV5-1 and TRBJ1-1, reads KAGVTQTPRYLIKTRGQQVTLSCSPISGHRSVSWYQQTPGQGLQFLFEYFSETQRNKGNFPGRFSGRQFSNSRSEMNVSTLELGDSALYLCASSLAGVSGGTEAFFGQGTRLTVV.

The V gene is TRBV27, the J gene TRBJ2-3, with 7 bases identical to TRBD2. Germline CDR1 is MNHEY and CDR2 is SMNVEV (reference sequence). Trimming at V came to 5 bases and at J to 2 bases, leaving 4 bases not matched to a gene. The length of the CDR3 is 14 residues. The CDR3 reads CASSVGLYTDTQYF. For the CDR3, the DNA is TGTGCCAGCAGTGTGGGACTATACACAGATACGCAGTATTTT.

This clone was picked up one time. The chain couples TRBV4-1 to TRBJ1-1, with 8 bases identical to TRBD1. J lost 4 bases, V lost 5 bases, and 6 bases had no gene match. There are 14 residues in the CDR3. From germline, CDR1 is MGHRA and CDR2 YSYEKL. The DNA for the CDR3 is TGCGCCAGCAGCTCCGACAGGGGCGCCACTGAAGCTTTCTTT. As protein: CASSSDRGATEAFF.

V is TRBV7-8 and J is TRBJ1-1, with D unresolved. Looked up from germline, CDR1 is SGHVS and CDR2 is FQNEAQ. This CDR3 comprises 14 residues. With 3 bases removed from V and 7 bases from J, the gap between germline ends came to 15 bases. CDR3 sequence reads: CASSFGSTTVEAFF. The CDR3 DNA is TGTGCCAGCAGCTTTGGTTCTACAACAGTTGAAGCTTTCTTT.

The rearrangement uses TRBV2 and TRBJ1-4; TRBD1 agrees at 8 bases. The ends lost 6 bases at V and 4 bases at J; junction bases unmatched: 1. Germline CDR1 is SNHLY and CDR2 is FYNNEI. This CDR3 region has 13 residues. The CDR3 DNA reads as TGTGCCAGCAGGGACAGGGTTAATGAAAAACTGTTTTTT. This codes for CASRDRVNEKLFF.

The chain is built from TRBV6-5 and TRBJ1-1; D is uncertain. Trimming stripped 6 bases from V and 0 bases from J, with 8 bases between. The CDR3 covers 13 residues. CDR1 MNHEY and CDR2 SVGAGI come from the germline V gene. The CDR3 reads CASSEKMNTEAFF. The DNA for the CDR3 is TGTGCCAGCAGCGAGAAGATGAACACTGAAGCTTTCTTT.

The genes are TRBV24-1 and TRBJ1-3, with TRBD1 as a possible D gene (5 bases). The CDR3 is made up of 14 amino acids. The germline gives CDR1 KGHDR, CDR2 SFDVKD. Between the trimmed V and J ends, which lost 3 bases and 10 bases, there was a span of 15 bases. The CDR3 here is CATSDQGLWRTIYF. The CDR3 DNA is TGTGCCACCAGTGATCAGGGACTTTGGCGGACCATATATTTT.

The chain has TRBV24-1 and TRBJ1-6, with unresolved D. CDR1 KGHDR and CDR2 SFDVKD come from the germline V gene. V shed 4 bases and J shed 5 bases, with 17 bases lying between them. The CDR3 spans 17 residues. The CDR3 sequence: CATSESRRTGNNSPLHF. The CDR3 DNA reads TGTGCCACCAGTGAGTCCCGGCGCACCGGGAATAATTCACCCCTCCACTTT.

This chain joins TRBV12-3 or TRBV12-4 and TRBJ1-1; 8 positions match TRBD1. V gave up 4 bases and J gave up 10 bases; unmatched junction bases: 2. The CDR3 has 11 amino acids. The CDR3 nucleotides are TGTGCCAGCAGTTCAGACAGGGGAGCTTTCTTT. This translates into CASSSDRGAFF.

The chain is built from TRBV3-1 (or the pseudogene TRBV3-2) and TRBJ2-5, with D perhaps matching TRBD2 (6 bases). The germline CDR1 and CDR2 sequences are LGHDT and YNNKEL (reference sequence). The CDR3 runs 16 residues. V lost 5 bases, J lost 5 bases, and 21 bases lay in between. CDR3 bases: TGTGCCAGCAGCGAAATTCCGGGACTGAGGGAGGAGACCCAGTACTTC. As protein: CASSEIPGLREETQYF.

The chain links TRBV9 to TRBJ2-3; TRBD1 aligns across 8 bases. V was clipped by 6 bases and J by 3 bases; unmatched bases: 9. CDR3 size: 15 residues. The germline V gene encodes CDR1 SGDLS and CDR2 YYNGEE. This CDR3 is CASNRGRGLTDTQYF. As DNA, the CDR3 is TGTGCCAGCAACCGAGGCAGGGGGCTTACAGATACGCAGTATTTT.

V gene TRBV6-5 combines with J gene TRBJ2-7; D gene uncertain. The germline gives CDR1 MNHEY, CDR2 SVGAGI. With 5 bases removed from V and 7 bases from J, the gap between germline ends came to 9 bases. The CDR3 is made up of 11 amino acids. CDR3 DNA sequence: TGTGCCAGCAGTCTTTTTCAGGAGCAGTACTTC. Translated, it gives CASSLFQEQYF.

This chain connects TRBV29-1 to TRBJ1-1; 7 bases agree with TRBD1. CDR1 and CDR2 (germline): SQVTM, ANQGSEA. V was clipped by 0 bases and J by 4 bases; unmatched bases: 11. The length of the CDR3 is 16 residues. In DNA, the CDR3 is TGCAGCGTTGAAGATCTTCTTACAGGGGATATCACTGAAGCTTTCTTT. It is translated as CSVEDLLTGDITEAFF.

In this sample, this clone turned up once. V usage is TRBV4-1 and J usage is TRBJ2-7; TRBD2 might be the D (6 bases). CDR1 is MGHRA and CDR2 is YSYEKL in the germline V gene. The germline V and J ends were trimmed by 2 bases and 3 bases, with 14 bases remaining between them. The CDR3 runs 15 residues. CDR3 DNA sequence: TGCGCCAGCAGCCAAAACCCCGGGACTGGCTACGAGCAGTACTTC. Translating it yields CASSQNPGTGYEQYF.

This sequence joins TRBV6-5 and TRBJ1-1; TRBD1 agrees at 7 bases. V lost 2 bases and J lost 4; bases outside the gene matches: 10. There are 16 residues in the CDR3. Germline V lookup: CDR1 MNHEY, CDR2 SVGAGI. The CDR3 loop reads CASSYEGARSGTEAFF. In DNA, the CDR3 is TGTGCCAGCAGTTACGAGGGGGCAAGATCAGGCACTGAAGCTTTCTTT.